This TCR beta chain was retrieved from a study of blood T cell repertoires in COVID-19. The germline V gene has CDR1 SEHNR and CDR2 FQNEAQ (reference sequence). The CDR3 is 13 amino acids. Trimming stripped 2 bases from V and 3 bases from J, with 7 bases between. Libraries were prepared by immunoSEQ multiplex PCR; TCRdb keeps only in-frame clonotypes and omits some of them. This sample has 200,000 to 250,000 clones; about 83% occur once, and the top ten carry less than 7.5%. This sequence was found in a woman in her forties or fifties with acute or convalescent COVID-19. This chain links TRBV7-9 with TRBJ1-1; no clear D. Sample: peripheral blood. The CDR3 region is CASSLHGDTEAFF. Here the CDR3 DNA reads TGTGCCAGCAGCTTACACGGTGACACTGAAGCTTTCTTT.